These T cell receptor beta chains were read from a single sample in a study of CD8 T cells in Susac syndrome. TCRdb called the immunoSEQ multiplex PCR reads again in MiXCR, with one record for every CDR3 protein. This table has tens of thousands of distinct CDR3 sequences, approximately 95% appearing once. The sequenced sample consisted of CD8+ T cells from PBMCs. These receptors all stem from a human donor with Susac syndrome. The CDR3 runs from the conserved cysteine through the conserved F or W. The order of the fields is V gene, CDR3 protein.

TRBV24-1	CATSSGRDYNEQFF
TRBV29-1	CSVEEGDTHTGELFF
TRBV3-1	CASSQEASTEAFF
TRBV9	CASALGRGMDTEAFF
TRBV19	CASSDGTSGRQHF
TRBV6-5	CASSYQTGGRDTEAFF
TRBV15	CATSSLSADEQYF
TRBV6-5	CASSYPGARGNEDTQYF
TRBV30	CAWTSGQDRNTGELFF
TRBV5-4	CASKITFSGANVLTF
TRBV29-1	CSVPSGGRGYTF
TRBV9	CASSVGDTDTQYF
TRBV7-8	CASSSLVGGLGNEQFF
TRBV12-3/TRBV12-4	CASSFQAGANTEAFF
TRBV6-6	CASTYWTGEYTEAFF
TRBV5-4	CASSPTAVTGEDTQYF
TRBV29-1	CSVQASGSYEQYF
TRBV5-1	CASFGDTKTQYF
TRBV21-1	CASALLGTKLFEQYF
TRBV4-1	CASSQGPEGGPSYEQYF
TRBV14	CASSWLANNEQFF
TRBV7-3	CASSFGQDGNTEAFF
TRBV30	CAWSKGGSSYNEQFF
TRBV5-1	CASSLSGGMADTQYF
TRBV14	CASSLTLTSPLHF
TRBV20-1	CSARAPDSSYNEQFF
TRBV29-1	CSVEDGPEQYF
TRBV18	CASSPGTGTEAFF
TRBV6-2/TRBV6-3	CASSYSAPGGDILTDTQYF
TRBV20-1	CSASRRVGDNEQFF
TRBV9	CASSVDGTGELFF
TRBV27	CASSPGDTETQYF
TRBV7-9	CASSLALQGLQFF
TRBV4-1	CASSQGWEEGEKLFF
TRBV7-8	CASSSTDRADTEAFF
TRBV13	CASSPSPGSYGYTF
TRBV30	CAGSTGGFTDTQYF
TRBV29-1	CSVIGLDGELFF
TRBV3-1	CASSIRDYSYNEQFF
TRBV6-5	CASSWGQGSEQFF
TRBV19	CASSIFREEETQYF
TRBV5-6	CASSKGTGELFF
TRBV20-1	CSAKLAGGDEQFF
TRBV19	CASTGNSYEQYF
TRBV28	CASSLTVTNQPQHF
TRBV29-1	CSAVGVMNRRSEAFF
TRBV25-1	CASEVGNIQYF
TRBV24-1	CATLAGGLAKNIQYF
TRBV19	CASSSGTSGSRETQYF
TRBV12-3/TRBV12-4	CASSFLTGYGYTF
TRBV20-1	CSARDRGGTNPPYNEQFF
TRBV27	CASSSGAGEYEQYF